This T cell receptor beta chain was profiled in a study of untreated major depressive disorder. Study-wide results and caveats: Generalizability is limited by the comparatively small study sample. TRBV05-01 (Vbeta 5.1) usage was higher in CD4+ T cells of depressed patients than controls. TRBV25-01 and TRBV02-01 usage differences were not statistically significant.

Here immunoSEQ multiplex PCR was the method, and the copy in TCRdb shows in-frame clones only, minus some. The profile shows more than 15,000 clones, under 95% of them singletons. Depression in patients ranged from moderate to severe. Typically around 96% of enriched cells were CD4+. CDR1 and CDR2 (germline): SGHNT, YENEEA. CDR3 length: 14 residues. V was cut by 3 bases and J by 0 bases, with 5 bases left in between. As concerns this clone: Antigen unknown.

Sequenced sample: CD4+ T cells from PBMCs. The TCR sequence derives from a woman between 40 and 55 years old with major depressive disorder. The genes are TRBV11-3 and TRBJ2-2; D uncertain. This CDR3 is CASSLSPNTGELFF. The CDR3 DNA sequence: TGTGCCAGCAGCTTGAGCCCGAACACCGGGGAGCTGTTTTTT.